Below, 10 T cell receptor beta chains from the same sample are listed, as sequenced in a study of identical twins. TCRdb recomputed calls from the 5' RACE reads with MiXCR, one row per CDR3 protein. The repertoire holds 450,000 or so distinct CDR3 sequences, 12% to 15% seen once, with about 0.53% in the top ten. This sample also belongs to another study, concerning yellow fever vaccine responses in identical twins.

The source material was CD4+ T cells sorted from blood. The receptors derive from a young woman in good health.

This clonotype was seen more than once but under ten times. The junction and the germline gene differ at one end; a read error may be behind it. V and J are TRBV29-1 and TRBJ2-7; D perhaps matches TRBD2 (5 bases). The CDR3 contains 13 residues. Germline-derived CDR1 and CDR2 are SQVTM and ANQGSEA. CDR3 sequence (DNA): TGCAGCGTTCAAGAGGGCGCCTACTACGAGCAGTACTTC. The encoded protein is CSVQEGAYYEQYF.

The J gene is TRBJ2-6, the V gene TRBV13, with 10 bases aligning to TRBD1. V was clipped by 3 bases and J by 3 bases; unmatched bases: 8. The CDR3 sequence is 18 residues long. Germline CDR1 reads PRHDT; CDR2 reads FYEKMQ (reference sequence). CDR3 coding DNA: TGTGCCAGCAGCTTCATGGGACAGGGGTTTGGTGGGGCCAACGTCCTGACTTTC. It codes for CASSFMGQGFGGANVLTF.

The chain links TRBV6-1 to TRBJ2-7, with D possibly being TRBD1 (5 bases). V lost 6 bases and J lost 2, with 8 bases in between. CDR1 is MNHNS and CDR2 is SASEGT in the germline V gene. The CDR3 extends over 12 amino acids. The CDR3 sequence: CASRDSAYEQYF. The CDR3 DNA sequence: TGTGCCAGCAGAGACAGCGCCTACGAGCAGTACTTC.

This clonotype was counted at least ten times. The V call is TRBV10-3, the J call TRBJ2-2; tentative D call: TRBD1 (6 bases). Deletions cut 2 bases from V and 0 bases from J, with 7 bases between. Germline CDR1 is ENHRY and CDR2 is SYGVKD. The CDR3 runs 15 residues. The CDR3 reads CAISERQANTGELFF. CDR3 in DNA: TGTGCCATCAGTGAGAGACAGGCGAACACCGGGGAGCTGTTTTTT.

This clonotype was detected only a few times. The genes are TRBV6-5 and TRBJ2-2, with 8 nucleotides matching TRBD1. CDR1 is MNHEY, CDR2 SVGAGI, per germline. J gave up 4 bases and V 3 bases, and 13 bases lay outside the gene matches. CDR3 length: 18 amino acids. In nucleotides, the CDR3 is TGTGCCAGCAGTTATAAGTACCCAGGGGGCGCCGGCACCGGGGAGCTGTTTTTT. Translated: CASSYKYPGGAGTGELFF.

The V gene is TRBV7-9, the J gene TRBJ2-5, with 7 bases identical to TRBD1. The CDR3 runs 15 residues. Germline CDR1 and CDR2: SEHNR and FQNEAQ (reference sequence). With 5 bases clipped from V and 4 bases from J, the junction kept 10 bases outside the gene matches. The CDR3 reads CASSRRQGLRETQYF. The DNA for the CDR3 is TGTGCCAGCAGCAGACGACAGGGCTTAAGAGAGACCCAGTACTTC.

This chain links TRBV20-1 with TRBJ2-1; 8 nucleotides agree with TRBD1. Germline CDR1 and CDR2: DFQATT and SNEGSKA (reference sequence). The CDR3 sequence is 16 residues long. The junction had 13 bases not matched to a gene; V was cut back by 3 bases and J by 6 bases. The CDR3 region is CSASPHQGQVTNEQFF. In DNA, the CDR3 is TGCAGTGCTAGCCCCCACCAGGGACAGGTAACCAATGAGCAGTTCTTC.

This clonotype was detected only once. The rearrangement joins TRBV14 to TRBJ2-1; TRBD1 agrees at 8 bases. CDR3 length equals 15 residues. In germline, CDR1 is SGHDN, CDR2 FVKESK. The V and J ends lost 4 bases and 9 bases, in that order; junction bases with no gene match: 11. CDR3: CASSPLRTGFGEQFF. CDR3 coding DNA: TGTGCCAGCAGCCCGCTACGGACAGGGTTCGGTGAGCAGTTCTTC.

This chain links TRBV6-5 with TRBJ1-1, with D unresolved. Germline-derived CDR1 and CDR2 are MNHEY and SVGAGI. Trimming pared 6 bases from V and 6 bases from J, leaving 17 bases between. The CDR3 runs to 14 residues. CDR3 sequence (DNA): TGTGCCAGCAGATATACTGCGGACGGGTCTGAAGCTTTCTTT. Residues: CASRYTADGSEAFF.

V gene TRBV10-3 combines with J gene TRBJ2-5, with 13 bases matching TRBD2. CDR3 length equals 19 residues. V was clipped by 5 bases and J by 4 bases; unmatched bases: 16. Germline loops: CDR1 ENHRY, CDR2 SYGVKD. Here the CDR3 DNA reads TGTGCCATCAGTTGGGGGAGGCGACTAGCGGGGGGCCCTGTAGAGACCCAGTACTTC. Protein sequence: CAISWGRRLAGGPVETQYF.